A single sample is the source of the 25 T cell receptor beta chains below, sequenced in a study of neoadjuvant anti-PD-1 for oral cavity cancer (dated by TCRdb to the early 2020s). What this sample's time point label stands for: before neoadjuvant nivolumab. The library was prepared using the immunoSEQ multiplex PCR assay. Here the immuneACCESS table is served through TCRdb, limited to in-frame sequences with V and J called. Missing clones are a known gap in these copies; in checked studies unresolved V genes cover under half, and the rest lacks a known reason. The sample table contains about 6,900 clones; only one count was recorded for about four fifths of them. Around 3% of the sample is held by the ten biggest clonotypes. The sequences come from PBMCs, collected before nivolumab (anti-PD-1) treatment. The receptors were sampled from a person between 35 and 79 years old with oral cavity squamous cell carcinoma.

This rearrangement joins TRBV6-1 to TRBJ1-1, with 7 bases that match TRBD1. CDR1 is MNHNS, CDR2 SASEGT, per germline. The V segment lost 4 bases and the J segment 1 base; nucleotides outside the gene matches: 6. The CDR3 runs 15 residues. CDR3 nucleotides: TGTGCCAGCAGTGGGACAGGCGAGGGGAACACTGAAGCTTTCTTT. Protein: CASSGTGEGNTEAFF.

The V gene is TRBV6-6, the J gene TRBJ1-2; 9 bases match TRBD1. This CDR3 is 14 amino acids long. V trimming: 6 bases; J trimming: 7 bases; junction bases outside the gene matches: 9. Germline assignment: CDR1 MNHNY and CDR2 SVGAGI (reference sequence). The DNA for the CDR3 is TGTGCCAGCAGCCTAAGGGACAGGGTTGGTGGCTACACCTTC. It specifies CASSLRDRVGGYTF.

The rearrangement uses TRBV7-9 and TRBJ1-1; no definite D call. This CDR3 comprises 13 residues. CDR1 and CDR2 from the germline V gene are SEHNR and FQNEAQ (reference sequence). Trimming shortened V by 5 bases and J by 8 bases, and 15 bases separated the two germline ends. The CDR3 region has the DNA TGTGCCAGCAGCCAAGCATGGACTCAAGAAGCTTTCTTT. Amino acid sequence: CASSQAWTQEAFF.

V is TRBV5-4 and J is TRBJ2-1; 9 bases map to TRBD1. The germline V gene encodes CDR1 SGHNT and CDR2 YYREEE (reference sequence). The CDR3 extends over 17 amino acids. The V and J ends lost 2 bases and 2 bases, in that order; junction bases with no gene match: 8. In nucleotides, the CDR3 is TGTGCCAGCAGCTTCCCGGGGGACAGGGTAACCTACAATGAGCAGTTCTTC. This gives the protein CASSFPGDRVTYNEQFF.

This clone occurred once. The gene calls are TRBV4-1 and TRBJ2-5; possible D gene TRBD2, 5 bases. The germline gives CDR1 MGHRA, CDR2 YSYEKL. The germline V and J ends were trimmed by 6 bases and 1 base, with 15 bases remaining between them. This CDR3 comprises 15 residues. Here the CDR3 DNA reads TGCGCCAGCAGTCGAACCGGGATGCCCCAAGAGACCCAGTACTTC. Translating it yields CASSRTGMPQETQYF.

The chain couples TRBV5-1 to TRBJ2-2; perhaps TRBD2 as D (5 bases). This CDR3 region has 14 residues. The V gene lost 3 bases and the J gene lost 4 bases, with 10 bases spanning the gap. Germline V gene lookup returns CDR1 SGHRS and CDR2 YFSETQ. CDR3 nucleotide sequence: TGCGCCAGCAGCTCGGACGGAGGCACCGGGGAGCTGTTTTTT. It is translated as CASSSDGGTGELFF.

The rearrangement links TRBV6-6 to TRBJ1-5; D uncertain. CDR1 is MNHNY and CDR2 is SVGAGI in the germline V gene (reference sequence). V was shortened by 2 bases and J by 4 bases, with 12 bases between the two germline ends. The CDR3 length is 15 residues. The CDR3 sequence: CASSYGQRGNQPQHF. CDR3 coding DNA: TGTGCCAGCAGTTACGGTCAGAGAGGAAATCAGCCCCAGCATTTT.

The chain has TRBV7-6 and TRBJ2-1, with D perhaps TRBD2 (5 bases). CDR1 SGHVS and CDR2 FNYEAQ come from the germline V gene. V was pared by 0 bases and J by 4 bases, with 16 bases between. The CDR3 spans 17 residues. The CDR3 protein is CASSLARLPVEYNEQFF. CDR3 DNA: TGTGCCAGCAGCTTAGCACGACTACCAGTCGAGTACAATGAGCAGTTCTTC.

The chain employs TRBV9 and TRBJ2-1, with TRBD2 identical over 7 bases. With 4 bases clipped from V and 3 bases from J, the junction kept 7 bases outside the gene matches. The CDR3 runs 15 residues. CDR1 is SGDLS, CDR2 YYNGEE, per germline. This chain's CDR3 is CASSPAGRGYNEQFF. The CDR3 DNA follows: TGTGCCAGCAGCCCGGCAGGGAGGGGCTACAATGAGCAGTTCTTC.

This chain uses TRBV7-9 with TRBJ2-1; 10 bases line up with TRBD1. The CDR3 has 14 residues. CDR1 is SEHNR and CDR2 is FQNEAQ in the germline V gene (reference sequence). With V trimmed by 8 bases and J by 6 bases, 7 bases remained unmatched. The CDR3 is CASRGDRGINEQFF. Written as DNA, the CDR3 is TGTGCCAGCCGTGGGGACAGGGGTATCAATGAGCAGTTCTTC.

The V call is TRBV2, the J call TRBJ2-3, with 9 bases lining up with TRBD2. The germline gives CDR1 SNHLY, CDR2 FYNNEI. With 6 bases clipped from V and 2 bases from J, the junction kept 9 bases outside the gene matches. There are 16 residues in the CDR3. The CDR3 here is CASSSQTSGYTDTQYF. Written as DNA, the CDR3 is TGTGCCAGCAGCTCACAGACTAGCGGTTACACAGATACGCAGTATTTT.

This chain's CDR3 is CASSRNTGELFF. The CDR3 DNA reads TGTGCCAGCAGCCGAAACACCGGGGAGCTGTTTTTT. The rearrangement joins TRBV6-5 to TRBJ2-2; D is unresolved. V lost 6 bases to trimming and J lost 2 bases, with 4 bases between them. The germline gives CDR1 MNHEY, CDR2 SVGAGI. CDR3 length: 12 residues.

This chain uses TRBV2 with TRBJ1-1; D may be TRBD1 (6 bases). The CDR3 is 12 residues long. The V and J ends lost 6 bases and 6 bases respectively, with 11 bases between them. The germline CDR1 and CDR2 sequences are SNHLY and FYNNEI. The CDR3 here is CASRTGSPEAFF. DNA for the CDR3: TGTGCCAGCAGAACAGGGAGCCCTGAAGCTTTCTTT. Filled out from reference TRBV2 and TRBJ1-1, the complete variable domain reads EPEVTQTPSHQVTQMGQEVILRCVPISNHLYFYWYRQILGQKVEFLVSFYNNEISEKSEIFDDQFSVERPDGSNFTLKIRSTKLEDSAMYFCASRTGSPEAFFGQGTRLTVV.

This chain joins TRBV19 and TRBJ2-1, with 8 bases aligning to TRBD1. CDR3 length: 15 amino acids. Per the germline V gene, CDR1 is LNHDA and CDR2 is SQIVND (reference sequence). The junction had 13 bases not matched to a gene; V was cut back by 6 bases and J by 9 bases. CDR3 coding DNA: TGTGCCAGTAGAATCGGCAGGGGGCGAGGGGGTGAGCAGTTCTTC. Translating gives CASRIGRGRGGEQFF.

The J gene is TRBJ1-1, the V gene TRBV5-6; D is undetermined. The CDR3 is 14 residues long. V shed 1 base and J shed 1 base, with 8 bases lying between them. CDR1 SGHDT and CDR2 YYEEEE come from the germline V gene. CDR3 in amino acids: CASSLSTSNTEAFF. CDR3 coding DNA: TGTGCCAGCAGCTTGTCAACTTCGAACACTGAAGCTTTCTTT.

The chain links TRBV10-1 to TRBJ2-1; 10 bases line up with TRBD1. Germline CDR1 is WNHNN and CDR2 is SYGVQD (reference sequence). This CDR3 contains 15 residues. With 4 bases clipped from V and 8 bases from J, the junction kept 8 bases outside the gene matches. The CDR3: CASSGRGTGVHEQFF. CDR3 sequence (DNA): TGCGCCAGCAGTGGGAGGGGGACAGGGGTCCATGAGCAGTTCTTC.

V usage is TRBV7-2 and J usage is TRBJ2-1, with D hard to call. Germline V CDR1 and CDR2: SGHTA, FQGNSA. The V gene lost 0 bases and the J gene lost 4 bases, with 4 bases spanning the gap. The CDR3 totals 13 residues. CDR3 coding DNA: TGTGCCAGCAGCTTAGCCAGGTACAATGAGCAGTTCTTC. Residues: CASSLARYNEQFF.

In this sample, this clone turned up a few times. This chain connects TRBV9 to TRBJ1-6; the D is unclear. Germline lookup yields CDR1 SGDLS and CDR2 YYNGEE. This CDR3 comprises 14 residues. V was pared by 2 bases and J by 7 bases, with 10 bases between. The CDR3 DNA reads as TGTGCCAGCAGCGTCGGACCGCTAAATTCACCCCTCCACTTT. Protein product: CASSVGPLNSPLHF.

The V and J genes are TRBV7-2 and TRBJ2-1; 9 nucleotides align to TRBD1. The CDR3 totals 16 residues. The junction had 8 bases not matched to a gene; V was cut back by 5 bases and J by 3 bases. Germline values: CDR1 SGHTA, CDR2 FQGNSA. The CDR3 spells CASSRYGTGNYNEQFF. The CDR3 DNA is TGTGCCAGCAGCCGATACGGGACAGGGAACTACAATGAGCAGTTCTTC.

V usage is TRBV7-2 and J usage is TRBJ1-2; perhaps TRBD1 as D (6 bases). V was trimmed by 2 bases and J by 6 bases, leaving 10 bases between them. CDR1 SGHTA and CDR2 FQGNSA come from the germline V gene. This CDR3 comprises 13 residues. The CDR3 here is CASSLSGVDGYTF. The CDR3 bases are TGTGCCAGCAGCTTATCAGGGGTAGATGGCTACACCTTC.

The count of this clone is one. The chain employs TRBV6-1 and TRBJ2-5; 7 nucleotides match TRBD2. Germline CDR1 and CDR2: MNHNS and SASEGT. This CDR3 is built from 16 residues. V gave up 0 bases and J gave up 5 bases; unmatched junction bases: 9. CDR3 sequence: CASSEAGGTGVETQYF. Here the CDR3 DNA reads TGTGCCAGCAGTGAAGCGGGGGGGACGGGGGTCGAGACCCAGTACTTC.

V is TRBV6-5 and J is TRBJ1-2; unclear D gene. This CDR3 is built from 15 residues. V lost 6 bases and J 4 bases, leaving 18 bases between the germline ends. Germline V gene lookup returns CDR1 MNHEY and CDR2 SVGAGI. The CDR3 is CASRRTSEGSYGYTF. DNA of the CDR3: TGTGCCAGCAGGCGTACGTCAGAAGGGTCCTATGGCTACACCTTC.

The rearrangement links TRBV19 to TRBJ1-1; D gene uncertain. Per germline, CDR1 LNHDA and CDR2 SQIVND (reference sequence). V lost 5 bases, J lost 3 bases, and 10 bases lay in between. The CDR3 contains 13 residues. This chain's CDR3 is CASSFQRDTEAFF. Written as DNA, the CDR3 is TGTGCCAGTAGTTTCCAGAGGGACACTGAAGCTTTCTTT.

The genes are TRBV18 and TRBJ2-7; a weak D match, TRBD1 (5 bases). V was pared by 2 bases and J by 2 bases, with 13 bases between. Germline-derived CDR1 and CDR2 are KGHSH and LQKENI. The CDR3 covers 15 residues. CDR3 nucleotides: TGTGCCAGCTCACCAGAGGCAGGGCTAGCCTACGAGCAGTACTTC. Amino acid sequence: CASSPEAGLAYEQYF.

The rearrangement joins TRBV10-3 to TRBJ2-5, with D possibly being TRBD1 or TRBD2 (5 bases each). Between the trimmed V and J ends, which lost 4 bases and 1 base, there was a span of 7 bases. The CDR3 loop spans 13 amino acids. CDR1 and CDR2 from the germline V gene are ENHRY and SYGVKD. CDR3: CAISGGSQETQYF. As DNA, the CDR3 is TGTGCCATCAGTGGGGGGAGCCAAGAGACCCAGTACTTC.